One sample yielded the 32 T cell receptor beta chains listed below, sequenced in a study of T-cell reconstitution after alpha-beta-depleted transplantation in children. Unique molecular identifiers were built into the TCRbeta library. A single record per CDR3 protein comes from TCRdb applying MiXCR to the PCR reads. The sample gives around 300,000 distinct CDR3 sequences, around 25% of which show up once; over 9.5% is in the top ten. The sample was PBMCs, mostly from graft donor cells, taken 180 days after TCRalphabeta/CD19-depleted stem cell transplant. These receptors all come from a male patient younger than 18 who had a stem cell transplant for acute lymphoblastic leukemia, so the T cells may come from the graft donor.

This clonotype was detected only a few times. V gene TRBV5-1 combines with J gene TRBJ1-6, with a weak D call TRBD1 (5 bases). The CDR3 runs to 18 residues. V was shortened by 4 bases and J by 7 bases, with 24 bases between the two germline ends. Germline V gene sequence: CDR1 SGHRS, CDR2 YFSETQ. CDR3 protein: CASSVGTTNELSNSPLHF. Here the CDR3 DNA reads TGCGCCAGCAGCGTCGGGACGACGAACGAGCTATCAAATTCACCCCTCCACTTT.

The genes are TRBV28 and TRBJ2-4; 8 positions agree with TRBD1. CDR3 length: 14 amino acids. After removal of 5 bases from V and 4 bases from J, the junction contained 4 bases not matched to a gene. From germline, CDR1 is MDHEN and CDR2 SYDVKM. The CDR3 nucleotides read TGTGCCAGCAGTGAGGACAGGGTAAAAAACATTCAGTACTTC. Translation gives CASSEDRVKNIQYF.

CDR3 in amino acids: CASKGQDSYNEQFF. The CDR3 DNA is TGCGCCAGTAAGGGACAGGACTCCTACAATGAGCAGTTCTTC. This chain joins TRBV10-2 and TRBJ2-1; 8 positions agree with TRBD1. The CDR3 has 14 residues. Germline trimming cut 9 bases from V and 0 bases from J; bases unmatched to any gene: 4. Germline assignment: CDR1 WSHSY and CDR2 SAAADI.

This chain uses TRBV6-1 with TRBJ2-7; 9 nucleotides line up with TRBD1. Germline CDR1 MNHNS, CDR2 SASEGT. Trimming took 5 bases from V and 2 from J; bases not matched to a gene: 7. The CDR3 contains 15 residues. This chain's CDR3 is CASSLGQGRPYEQYF. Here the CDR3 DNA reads TGTGCCAGCAGTCTCGGACAGGGGAGGCCCTACGAGCAGTACTTC.

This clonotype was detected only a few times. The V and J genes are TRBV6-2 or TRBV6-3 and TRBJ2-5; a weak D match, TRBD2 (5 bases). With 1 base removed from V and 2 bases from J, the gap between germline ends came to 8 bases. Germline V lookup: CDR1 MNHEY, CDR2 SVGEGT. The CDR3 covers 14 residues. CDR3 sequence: CASSYYQRQETQYF. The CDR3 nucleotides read TGTGCCAGCAGTTACTATCAGCGGCAAGAGACCCAGTACTTC.

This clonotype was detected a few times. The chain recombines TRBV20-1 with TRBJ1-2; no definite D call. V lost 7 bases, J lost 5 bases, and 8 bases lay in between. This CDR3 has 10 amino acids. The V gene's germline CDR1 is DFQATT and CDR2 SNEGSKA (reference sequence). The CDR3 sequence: CSGYPYGYTF. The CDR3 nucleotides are TGCAGTGGATACCCATATGGCTACACCTTC.

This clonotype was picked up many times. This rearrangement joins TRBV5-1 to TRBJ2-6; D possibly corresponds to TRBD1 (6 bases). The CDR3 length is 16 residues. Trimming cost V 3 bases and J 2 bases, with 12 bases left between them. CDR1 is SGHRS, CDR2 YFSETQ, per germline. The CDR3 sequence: CASSSDSLPGANVLTF. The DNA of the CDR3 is TGCGCCAGCAGCTCGGACAGCTTGCCTGGGGCCAACGTCCTGACTTTC.

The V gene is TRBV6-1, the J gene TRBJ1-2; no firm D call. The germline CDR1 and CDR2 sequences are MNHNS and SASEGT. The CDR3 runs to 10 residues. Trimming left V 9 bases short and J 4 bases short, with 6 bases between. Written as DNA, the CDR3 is TGTGCCAGGAAGGGCTATGGCTACACCTTC. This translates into CARKGYGYTF.

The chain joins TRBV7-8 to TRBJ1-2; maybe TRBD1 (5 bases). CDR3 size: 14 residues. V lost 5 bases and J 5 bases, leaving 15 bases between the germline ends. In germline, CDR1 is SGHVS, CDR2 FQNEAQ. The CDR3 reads CASSGGRLNYGYTF. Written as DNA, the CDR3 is TGTGCCAGCAGCGGGGGACGGCTCAATTATGGCTACACCTTC.

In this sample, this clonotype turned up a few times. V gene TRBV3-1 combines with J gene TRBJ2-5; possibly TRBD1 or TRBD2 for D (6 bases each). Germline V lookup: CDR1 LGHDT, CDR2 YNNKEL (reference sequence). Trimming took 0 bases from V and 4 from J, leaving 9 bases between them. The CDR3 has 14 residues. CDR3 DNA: TGTGCCAGCAGCCAAGATGGGGGGCGAGAGACCCAGTACTTC. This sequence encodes CASSQDGGRETQYF.

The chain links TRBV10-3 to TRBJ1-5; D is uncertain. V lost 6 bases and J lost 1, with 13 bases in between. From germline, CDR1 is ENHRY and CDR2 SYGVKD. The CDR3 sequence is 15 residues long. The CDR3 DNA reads TGTGCCATCAGGGATGTCGGTACAAGCAATCAGCCCCAGCATTTT. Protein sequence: CAIRDVGTSNQPQHF.

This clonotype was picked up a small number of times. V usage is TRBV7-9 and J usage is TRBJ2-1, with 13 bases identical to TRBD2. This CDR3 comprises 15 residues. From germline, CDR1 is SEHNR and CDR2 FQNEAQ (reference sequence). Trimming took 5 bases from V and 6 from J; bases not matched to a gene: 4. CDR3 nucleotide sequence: TGTGCCAGCAGCATGGGACTAGCGGGGAGCAATGAGCAGTTCTTC. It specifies CASSMGLAGSNEQFF.

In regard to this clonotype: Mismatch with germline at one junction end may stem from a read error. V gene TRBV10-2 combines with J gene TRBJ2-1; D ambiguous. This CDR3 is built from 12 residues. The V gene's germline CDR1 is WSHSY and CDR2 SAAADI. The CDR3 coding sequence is TGCGCCAGCACTGAGCAGCCGAATGAGCAGTTCTTC. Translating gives CASTEQPNEQFF.

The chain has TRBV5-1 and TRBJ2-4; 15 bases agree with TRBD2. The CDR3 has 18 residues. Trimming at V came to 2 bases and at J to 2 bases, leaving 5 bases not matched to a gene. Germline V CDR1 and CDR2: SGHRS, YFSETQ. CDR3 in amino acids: CASSFGLAGGPSKNIQYF. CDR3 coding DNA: TGCGCCAGCAGCTTCGGACTAGCGGGAGGGCCATCCAAAAACATTCAGTACTTC.

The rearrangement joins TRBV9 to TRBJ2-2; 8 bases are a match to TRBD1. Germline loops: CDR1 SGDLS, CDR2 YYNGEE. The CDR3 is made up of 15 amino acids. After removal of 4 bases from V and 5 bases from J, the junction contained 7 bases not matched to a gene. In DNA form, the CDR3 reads TGTGCCAGCAGCTCCAGACAGGGGTCTACCGGGGAGCTGTTTTTT. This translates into CASSSRQGSTGELFF.

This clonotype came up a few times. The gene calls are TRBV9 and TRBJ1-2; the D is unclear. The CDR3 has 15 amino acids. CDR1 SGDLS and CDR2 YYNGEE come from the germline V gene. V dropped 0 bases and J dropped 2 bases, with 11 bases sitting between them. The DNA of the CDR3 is TGTGCCAGCAGCGTAGTTTCTGGGCAAAACTATGGCTACACCTTC. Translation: CASSVVSGQNYGYTF.

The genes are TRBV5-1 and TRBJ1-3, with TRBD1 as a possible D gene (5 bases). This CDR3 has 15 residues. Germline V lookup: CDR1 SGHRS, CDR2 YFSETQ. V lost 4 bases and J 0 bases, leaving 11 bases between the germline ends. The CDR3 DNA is TGCGCCAGCAGCCCAGGGCTGAGCTCTGGAAACACCATATATTTT. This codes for CASSPGLSSGNTIYF.

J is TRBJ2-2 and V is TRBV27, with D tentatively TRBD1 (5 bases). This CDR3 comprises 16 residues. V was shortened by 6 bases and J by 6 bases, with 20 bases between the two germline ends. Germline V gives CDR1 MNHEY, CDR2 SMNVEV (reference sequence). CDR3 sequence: CASSPDTLLWAGELFF. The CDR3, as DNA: TGTGCCAGCAGCCCGGACACTCTTCTATGGGCCGGGGAGCTGTTTTTT.

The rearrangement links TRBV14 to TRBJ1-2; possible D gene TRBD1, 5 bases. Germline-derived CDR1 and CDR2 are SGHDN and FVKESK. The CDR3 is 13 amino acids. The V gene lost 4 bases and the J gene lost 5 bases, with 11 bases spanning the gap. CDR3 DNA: TGTGCCAGCAGCCGGCTTGGGGGGTATGGCTACACCTTC. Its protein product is CASSRLGGYGYTF.

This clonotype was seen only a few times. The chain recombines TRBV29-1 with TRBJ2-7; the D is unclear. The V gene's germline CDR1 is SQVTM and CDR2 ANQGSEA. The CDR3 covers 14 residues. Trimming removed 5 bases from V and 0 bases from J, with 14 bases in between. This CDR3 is CSVRPGVSSYEQYF. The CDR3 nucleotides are TGCAGCGTTCGTCCAGGAGTCTCCTCCTACGAGCAGTACTTC.

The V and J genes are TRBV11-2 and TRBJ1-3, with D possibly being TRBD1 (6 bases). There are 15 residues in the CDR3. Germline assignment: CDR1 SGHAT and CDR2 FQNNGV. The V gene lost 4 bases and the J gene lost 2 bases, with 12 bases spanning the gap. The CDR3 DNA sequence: TGTGCCAGCAGCTCCAGGGGCCCTGCTGGAAACACCATATATTTT. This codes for CASSSRGPAGNTIYF.

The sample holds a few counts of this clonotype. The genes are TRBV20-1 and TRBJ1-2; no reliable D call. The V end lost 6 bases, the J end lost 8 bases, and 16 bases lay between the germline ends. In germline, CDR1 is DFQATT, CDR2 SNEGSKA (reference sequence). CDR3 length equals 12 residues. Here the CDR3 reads CSATEGLGGYTF. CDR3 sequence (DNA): TGCAGTGCAACTGAGGGTCTGGGCGGCTACACCTTC.

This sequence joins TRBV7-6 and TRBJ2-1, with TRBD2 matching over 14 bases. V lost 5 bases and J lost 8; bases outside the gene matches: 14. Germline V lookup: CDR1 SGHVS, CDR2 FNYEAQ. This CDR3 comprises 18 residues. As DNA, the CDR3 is TGTGCCAGCAGCCTTTGGACTAGCGGGAGGATCGGGTATGATGAGCAGTTCTTC. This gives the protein CASSLWTSGRIGYDEQFF.

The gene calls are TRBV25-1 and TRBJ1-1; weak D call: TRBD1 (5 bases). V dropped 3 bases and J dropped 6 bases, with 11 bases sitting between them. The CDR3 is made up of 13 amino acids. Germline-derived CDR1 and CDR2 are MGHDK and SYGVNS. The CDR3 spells CASSDWDPPEAFF. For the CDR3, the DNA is TGTGCCAGCAGTGATTGGGACCCGCCTGAAGCTTTCTTT. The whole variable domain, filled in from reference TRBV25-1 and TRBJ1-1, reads EADIYQTPRYLVIGTGKKITLECSQTMGHDKMYWYQQDPGMELHLIHYSYGVNSTEKGDLSSESTVSRIRTEHFPLTLESARPSHTSQYLCASSDWDPPEAFFGQGTRLTVV.

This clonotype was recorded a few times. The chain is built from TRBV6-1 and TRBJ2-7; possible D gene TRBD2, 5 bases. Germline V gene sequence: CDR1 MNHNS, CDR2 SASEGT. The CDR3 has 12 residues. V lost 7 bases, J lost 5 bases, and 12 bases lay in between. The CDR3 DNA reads TGTGCCAGCACCTCTAGGACTCACGAGCAGTACTTC. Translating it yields CASTSRTHEQYF.

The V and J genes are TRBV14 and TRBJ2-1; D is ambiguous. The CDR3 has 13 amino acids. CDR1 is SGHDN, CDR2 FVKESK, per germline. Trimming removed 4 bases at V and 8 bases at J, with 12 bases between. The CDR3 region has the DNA TGTGCCAGCAGCCTCTTCCACCGGTATGAGCAGTTCTTC. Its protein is CASSLFHRYEQFF.

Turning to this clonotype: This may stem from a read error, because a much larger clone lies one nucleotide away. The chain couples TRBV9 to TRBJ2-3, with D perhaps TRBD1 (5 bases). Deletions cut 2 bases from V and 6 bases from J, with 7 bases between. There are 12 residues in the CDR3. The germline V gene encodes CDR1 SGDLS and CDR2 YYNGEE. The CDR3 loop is CASSVGHDTQYF. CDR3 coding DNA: TGTGCCAGCAGCGTCGGACATGATACGCAGTATTTT.

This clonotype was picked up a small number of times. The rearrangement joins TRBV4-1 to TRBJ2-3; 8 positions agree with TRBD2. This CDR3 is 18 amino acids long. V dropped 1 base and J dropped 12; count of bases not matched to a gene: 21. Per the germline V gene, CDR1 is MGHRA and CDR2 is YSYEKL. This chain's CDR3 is CASSQVYPGRDPKLSQYF. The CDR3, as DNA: TGCGCCAGCAGCCAAGTCTACCCCGGGAGGGACCCCAAGCTCAGTCAGTATTTT.

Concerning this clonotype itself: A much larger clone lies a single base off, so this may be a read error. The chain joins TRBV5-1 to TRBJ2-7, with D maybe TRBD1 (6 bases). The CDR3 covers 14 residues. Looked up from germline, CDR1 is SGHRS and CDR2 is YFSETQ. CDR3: CASSLRGLSNEQHF. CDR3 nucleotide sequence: TGCGCCAGCAGCTTGAGGGGGTTATCTAACGAGCAGCACTTC. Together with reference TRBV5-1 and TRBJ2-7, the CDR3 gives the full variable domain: KAGVTQTPRYLIKTRGQQVTLSCSPISGHRSVSWYQQTPGQGLQFLFEYFSETQRNKGNFPGRFSGRQFSNSRSEMNVSTLELGDSALYLCASSLRGLSNEQHFGPGTRLTVT.

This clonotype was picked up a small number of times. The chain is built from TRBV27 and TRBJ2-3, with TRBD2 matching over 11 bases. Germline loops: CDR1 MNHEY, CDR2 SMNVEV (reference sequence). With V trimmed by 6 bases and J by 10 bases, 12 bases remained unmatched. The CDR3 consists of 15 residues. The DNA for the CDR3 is TGTGCCAGCAGACCTATTAGCGGGAGGGAAGCCCCGCAGTATTTT. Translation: CASRPISGREAPQYF.

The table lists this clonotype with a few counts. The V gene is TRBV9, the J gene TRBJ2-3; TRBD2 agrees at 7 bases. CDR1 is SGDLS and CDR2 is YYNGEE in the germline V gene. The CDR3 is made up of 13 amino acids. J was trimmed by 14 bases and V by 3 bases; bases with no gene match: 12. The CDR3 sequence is CASSAPVSGNRYF. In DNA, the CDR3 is TGTGCCAGCAGCGCCCCCGTGAGCGGGAACCGGTATTTT.

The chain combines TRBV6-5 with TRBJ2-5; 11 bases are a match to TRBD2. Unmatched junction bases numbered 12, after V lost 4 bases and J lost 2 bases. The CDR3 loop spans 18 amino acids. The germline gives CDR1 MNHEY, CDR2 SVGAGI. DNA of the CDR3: TGTGCCAGCAGTTTGCAAGGGTTACTAGCGGGGGTGCAAGAGACCCAGTACTTC. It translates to CASSLQGLLAGVQETQYF.